The entry below gives a single TCR beta chain sequence along with its context. The length of the CDR3 is 15 residues. From germline, CDR1 is KGHSH and CDR2 LQKENI. V lost 6 bases, J lost 2 bases, and 6 bases stayed unmatched. Only in-frame clones appear in the TCRdb table, and some are missing; sequencing was by immunoSEQ multiplex PCR. Of tens of thousands of clones listed, about 89% are singletons. The data belong to a study of control samples from healthy donors and cancer patients. The sample consisted of blood. The gene calls are TRBV18 and TRBJ1-1; 10 bases are a match to TRBD1. This sequence was found in a woman between 25 and 40 years old in good health. CDR3 loop: CASSAGQGGNTEAFF. The CDR3 DNA reads TGTGCCAGCTCGGCCGGACAGGGGGGAAACACTGAAGCTTTCTTT.